The 19 T cell receptor beta chains listed next were all sequenced from one sample in a study of OX40 agonist ivuxolimab in advanced cancers. Clones were read by immunoSEQ multiplex PCR, and TCRdb kept only the in-frame ones, dropping some. The sample lists fewer than 70,000 clones; roughly nine tenths were seen once. The sequencing used CD4+ or CD8+ T cells sorted from blood, collected in a trial of the OX40 agonist ivuxolimab. The receptors derive from an adult with an advanced solid tumor such as melanoma, head and neck, liver or kidney cancer.

This rearrangement joins TRBV18 to TRBJ2-2; the D gene could be TRBD1 or TRBD2 (5 bases each). With 3 bases removed from V and 7 bases from J, the gap between germline ends came to 15 bases. Germline V gene lookup returns CDR1 KGHSH and CDR2 LQKENI. The CDR3 contains 15 residues. The CDR3 DNA is TGTGCCAGCTCACCCCGGGACGGCGGAATCGGGGAGCTGTTTTTT. Translated, it gives CASSPRDGGIGELFF.

The chain employs TRBV4-1 and TRBJ2-1; 11 bases match TRBD2. Germline assignment: CDR1 MGHRA and CDR2 YSYEKL. With V trimmed by 2 bases and J by 9 bases, 12 bases remained unmatched. CDR3 length: 17 residues. The DNA for the CDR3 is TGCGCCAGCAGCCAATCTAATATGGGACTAGCGGCGAGTGAGCAGTTCTTC. It translates to CASSQSNMGLAASEQFF.

The rearrangement uses TRBV16 and TRBJ1-2; D is undetermined. With 7 bases removed from V and 5 bases from J, the gap between germline ends came to 11 bases. CDR3 length equals 12 residues. The germline V gene has CDR1 KGHSY and CDR2 FQNENV. Here the CDR3 reads CASKEGGYGYTF. The CDR3 region has the DNA TGTGCCAGCAAGGAGGGCGGTTATGGCTACACCTTC.

The V gene is TRBV11-2, the J gene TRBJ2-3, with D tentatively TRBD2 (5 bases). V was trimmed by 3 bases and J by 2 bases, leaving 12 bases between them. Germline lookup yields CDR1 SGHAT and CDR2 FQNNGV. The CDR3 runs 15 residues. For the CDR3, the DNA is TGTGCCAGCAGCTTTAGAGGACTGATCACAGATACGCAGTATTTT. This gives the protein CASSFRGLITDTQYF.

The chain uses TRBV5-5 and TRBJ2-2; TRBD1 matches 9 bases. J was trimmed by 5 bases and V by 1 base; bases with no gene match: 6. The CDR3 is 16 residues long. CDR1 is SGHKS, CDR2 YYEKEE, per germline (reference sequence). CDR3 region: CASSLPGQGRTGELFF. As DNA, the CDR3 is TGTGCCAGCAGCTTGCCCGGACAGGGGAGGACCGGGGAGCTGTTTTTT. The variable domain in full, completed from reference TRBV5-5 and TRBJ2-2, reads DAGVTQSPTHLIKTRGQQVTLRCSPISGHKSVSWYQQVLGQGPQFIFQYYEKEERGRGNFPDRFSARQFPNYSSELNVNALLLGDSALYLCASSLPGQGRTGELFFGEGSRLTVL.

The CDR3 is CASSQALAGGPNEQFF. The CDR3 DNA reads as TGCGCCAGCAGCCAAGCGCTAGCGGGAGGACCCAATGAGCAGTTCTTC. This sequence joins TRBV4-1 and TRBJ2-1, with 11 bases aligning to TRBD2. V lost 1 base and J lost 6; bases outside the gene matches: 5. The V gene's germline CDR1 is MGHRA and CDR2 YSYEKL. The CDR3 runs to 16 residues.

The rearrangement uses TRBV5-8 and TRBJ2-6, with D unresolved. V lost 4 bases, J lost 0 bases, and 17 bases lay in between. The CDR3 extends over 18 amino acids. Germline CDR1 and CDR2: SGHTS and YDEGEE. CDR3 DNA: TGTGCCAGCAGCCATCAAAAGAGTTACAGCTCTGGGGCCAACGTCCTGACTTTC. This gives the protein CASSHQKSYSSGANVLTF.

The genes are TRBV29-1 and TRBJ2-3, with D hard to call. The germline V gene encodes CDR1 SQVTM and CDR2 ANQGSEA. The CDR3 is made up of 11 amino acids. Trimming left V 4 bases short and J 3 bases short, with 5 bases between. The CDR3 reads CSVATTDTQYF. As DNA, the CDR3 is TGCAGCGTTGCAACTACAGATACGCAGTATTTT.

The J gene is TRBJ1-1, the V gene TRBV7-3; D unresolved. This CDR3 comprises 14 residues. CDR1 SGHTA and CDR2 FQGTGA come from the germline V gene. V was trimmed by 5 bases and J by 0 bases, leaving 10 bases between them. CDR3 amino acids: CASSRAGLNTEAFF. In nucleotides, the CDR3 is TGTGCCAGCAGCCGAGCCGGCCTGAACACTGAAGCTTTCTTT.

The genes are TRBV7-3 and TRBJ1-2; weak D call: TRBD1 (5 bases). The CDR3 covers 13 residues. CDR1 is SGHTA and CDR2 is FQGTGA in the germline V gene. V was trimmed by 4 bases and J by 4 bases, leaving 10 bases between them. The CDR3 here is CASSSGPSYGYTF. CDR3 sequence (DNA): TGTGCCAGCAGCTCGGGACCGAGCTATGGCTACACCTTC.

This chain joins TRBV4-1 and TRBJ2-3; D is ambiguous. Looked up from germline, CDR1 is MGHRA and CDR2 is YSYEKL. The CDR3 spans 16 residues. Trimming cost V 1 base and J 0 bases, with 11 bases left between them. DNA for the CDR3: TGCGCCAGCAGCCAAGTTGGAACCGCTAGCACAGATACGCAGTATTTT. Encoded protein: CASSQVGTASTDTQYF.

V is TRBV18 and J is TRBJ1-3; D ambiguous. CDR3 length: 16 residues. Trimming cost V 3 bases and J 0 bases, with 12 bases left between them. Per germline, CDR1 KGHSH and CDR2 LQKENI. CDR3 DNA: TGTGCCAGCTCACCTGACTCGCTCGGCTCTGGAAACACCATATATTTT. Its protein product is CASSPDSLGSGNTIYF.

This chain joins TRBV14 and TRBJ2-1; TRBD2 is a possible D gene (5 bases). V was trimmed by 3 bases and J by 9 bases, leaving 12 bases between them. From germline, CDR1 is SGHDN and CDR2 FVKESK. The CDR3 length is 13 residues. This chain's CDR3 is CASSQETRTEQFF. For the CDR3, the DNA is TGTGCCAGCAGCCAGGAAACTAGGACTGAGCAGTTCTTC.

J is TRBJ2-1 and V is TRBV4-1; D is unclear. Germline V gene data show CDR1 as MGHRA and CDR2 as YSYEKL. The CDR3 loop spans 18 amino acids. With 3 bases removed from V and 0 bases from J, the gap between germline ends came to 18 bases. As DNA, the CDR3 is TGCGCCAGCAGCCAGATTGATCTGGGGTTTAGCTCCTACAATGAGCAGTTCTTC. This sequence encodes CASSQIDLGFSSYNEQFF.

The chain employs TRBV5-1 and TRBJ2-1; unclear D gene. V lost 3 bases and J 8 bases, leaving 6 bases between the germline ends. Germline V gene sequence: CDR1 SGHRS, CDR2 YFSETQ. This CDR3 has 11 amino acids. DNA for the CDR3: TGCGCCAGCAGCTCCCTATATGAGCAGTTCTTC. Its translation is CASSSLYEQFF. The complete variable domain, with remaining parts taken from reference TRBV5-1 and TRBJ2-1, reads KAGVTQTPRYLIKTRGQQVTLSCSPISGHRSVSWYQQTPGQGLQFLFEYFSETQRNKGNFPGRFSGRQFSNSRSEMNVSTLELGDSALYLCASSSLYEQFFGPGTRLTVL.

The chain carries TRBV4-2 and TRBJ2-2; 10 bases map to TRBD2. Germline trimming cut 0 bases from V and 4 bases from J; bases unmatched to any gene: 11. CDR3 length: 19 residues. The germline CDR1 and CDR2 sequences are LGHNA and YNFKEQ. This CDR3 is CASSQESATSGWATGELFF. The CDR3 coding sequence is TGTGCCAGCAGCCAAGAGTCCGCGACTAGCGGGTGGGCCACCGGGGAGCTGTTTTTT.

This sequence joins TRBV5-1 and TRBJ2-3; D might be TRBD2 (6 bases). Trimming cost V 5 bases and J 3 bases, with 16 bases left between them. The germline gives CDR1 SGHRS, CDR2 YFSETQ. The CDR3 has 15 residues. This CDR3 is CASRATGEWTDTQYF. The CDR3 bases are TGCGCCAGCAGGGCGACGGGAGAATGGACAGATACGCAGTATTTT.

The V call is TRBV5-4, the J call TRBJ2-7; a possible D gene is TRBD1 (6 bases). Per germline, CDR1 SGHNT and CDR2 YYREEE (reference sequence). The CDR3 contains 15 residues. Between the trimmed V and J ends, which lost 0 bases and 7 bases, there was a span of 17 bases. The DNA for the CDR3 is TGTGCCAGCAGCTTGGAACCGTATTCGAGGGGGGAGCAGTACTTC. Amino acid sequence: CASSLEPYSRGEQYF.

The chain uses TRBV5-1 and TRBJ2-7, with 7 bases identical to TRBD1. There are 14 residues in the CDR3. Germline loops: CDR1 SGHRS, CDR2 YFSETQ. After removal of 4 bases from V and 0 bases from J, the junction contained 4 bases not matched to a gene. In DNA, the CDR3 is TGCGCCAGCAGCGAAACAGGGGACTCCTACGAGCAGTACTTC. As protein: CASSETGDSYEQYF.